This TCR beta chain was sequenced during a study of T cells after somatic rescue of genetic block. This table comes from immunoSEQ multiplex PCR, and its TCRdb copy is limited to in-frame clones, with some not included. The sample holds 13,000 to 15,000 clones, under 80% seen once. The TCR sequence derives from a man younger than 30. The sequenced sample was peripheral blood mononuclear cells (PBMCs).

The CDR3 sequence is CASSSSPTGSSYNEQFF. CDR3 bases: TGTGCCAGCAGTTCTAGCCCGACGGGAAGCTCCTACAATGAGCAGTTCTTC. V gene TRBV27 combines with J gene TRBJ2-1; perhaps TRBD2 as D (5 bases). Trimming left V 4 bases short and J 0 bases short, with 16 bases between. CDR1 and CDR2 (germline): MNHEY, SMNVEV (reference sequence). This CDR3 comprises 17 residues.